The next 32 T cell receptor beta chains were all read from a single sample in a study of T cells in narcolepsy. Using immunoSEQ multiplex PCR, the repertoire was profiled, and TCRdb retains in-frame clones only, with some absent. The table includes about 41,000 clones, approximately 88% detected once. Sequenced: CD45RA- memory CD4+ T cells from PBMCs. The source is a human donor with narcolepsy.

The table lists this clone with a few counts. This rearrangement joins TRBV11-3 to TRBJ2-1; D assignment may be TRBD1 or TRBD2 (6 bases each). The CDR3 totals 12 residues. Germline V CDR1 and CDR2: SGHNT, YENEEA. The V gene lost 5 bases and the J gene lost 7 bases, with 9 bases spanning the gap. The CDR3 DNA reads as TGTGCCAGCAGCCGGAGGGGGAATGAGCAGTTCTTC. Its protein product is CASSRRGNEQFF.

This clone came up a few times. J is TRBJ1-5 and V is TRBV6-5; unclear D gene. The CDR3 sequence is 15 residues long. Germline lookup yields CDR1 MNHEY and CDR2 SVGAGI. V lost 5 bases and J lost 3, with 14 bases in between. The CDR3 reads CASSLRVGYNQPQHF. In DNA, the CDR3 is TGTGCCAGCAGTCTACGGGTGGGGTACAATCAGCCCCAGCATTTT.

This chain links TRBV6-4 with TRBJ1-1, with unresolved D. V shed 1 base and J shed 1 base, with 13 bases lying between them. CDR1 is MRHNA and CDR2 is SNTAGT in the germline V gene. The CDR3 sequence is 16 residues long. CDR3 sequence: CASSDLFGPANTEAFF. As DNA, the CDR3 is TGTGCCAGCAGTGACTTATTCGGTCCGGCGAACACTGAAGCTTTCTTT.

This chain uses TRBV2 with TRBJ2-1, with 8 bases lining up with TRBD2. V gave up 9 bases and J gave up 6 bases; unmatched junction bases: 7. CDR3 length: 13 residues. Per germline, CDR1 SNHLY and CDR2 FYNNEI. The CDR3: CASLAGPVNEQFF. The CDR3 DNA is TGTGCCAGTCTAGCGGGCCCTGTCAATGAGCAGTTCTTC.

This chain connects TRBV5-1 to TRBJ1-2, with D hard to call. Trimming removed 0 bases from V and 2 bases from J, with 8 bases in between. Germline V lookup: CDR1 SGHRS, CDR2 YFSETQ. The CDR3 sequence is 14 residues long. CDR3 region: CASSLESANYGYTF. CDR3 sequence (DNA): TGCGCCAGCAGCTTGGAAAGTGCCAACTATGGCTACACCTTC.

The rearrangement links TRBV7-2 to TRBJ2-3; no clear D gene. This CDR3 is 15 amino acids long. CDR1 is SGHTA and CDR2 is FQGNSA in the germline V gene. The ends were cut back, 5 bases at V and 6 bases at J, with 18 bases in the middle. In nucleotides, the CDR3 is TGTGCCAGCAGCCGACCGGCCCTGGGTTCGGATACGCAGTATTTT. Translating it yields CASSRPALGSDTQYF.

The V call is TRBV6-6, the J call TRBJ2-7; D gene ambiguous. The CDR3 extends over 15 amino acids. Germline loops: CDR1 MNHNY, CDR2 SVGAGI (reference sequence). V was cut by 0 bases and J by 0 bases, with 9 bases left in between. The chain's CDR3 is CASSYSMGISYEQYF. Here the CDR3 DNA reads TGTGCCAGCAGTTACTCGATGGGGATCTCCTACGAGCAGTACTTC.

The chain joins TRBV6-6 to TRBJ1-1; a possible D gene is TRBD1 (6 bases). Trimming cost V 0 bases and J 4 bases, with 9 bases left between them. The CDR3 covers 14 residues. The germline CDR1 and CDR2 sequences are MNHNY and SVGAGI (reference sequence). CDR3 nucleotides: TGTGCCAGCAGTTACTCTCCAGGGGTCACTGAAGCTTTCTTT. Translated: CASSYSPGVTEAFF.

V is TRBV9 and J is TRBJ2-5; no reliable D call. This CDR3 contains 15 residues. Per germline, CDR1 SGDLS and CDR2 YYNGEE. V was cut by 4 bases and J by 5 bases, with 18 bases left in between. For the CDR3, the DNA is TGTGCCAGCAGCCCGACGGCTGGTTTAAGGGAGACCCAGTACTTC. This codes for CASSPTAGLRETQYF.

This chain connects TRBV12-5 to TRBJ1-2; D perhaps matches TRBD1 (5 bases). The CDR3 loop spans 13 amino acids. Trimming cost V 5 bases and J 5 bases, with 12 bases left between them. CDR1 LGHNT and CDR2 FRNRAP come from the germline V gene. The CDR3, as DNA: TGTGCTAGTGGTAATGACAGAAGATATGGCTACACCTTC. This translates into CASGNDRRYGYTF. Based on the CDR3 plus reference TRBV12-5 and TRBJ1-2, the full variable domain is DARVTQTPRHKVTEMGQEVTMRCQPILGHNTVFWYRQTMMQGLELLAYFRNRAPLDDSGMPKDRFSAEMPDATLATLKIQPSEPRDSAVYFCASGNDRRYGYTFGSGTRLTVV.

The CDR3 region is CASSLTVPGQGAKVQYF. The CDR3 DNA is TGTGCCAGCAGCTTAACGGTACCGGGACAGGGGGCGAAAGTGCAGTACTTC. V gene TRBV27 combines with J gene TRBJ2-7, with 12 bases matching TRBD1. Germline V gene data show CDR1 as MNHEY and CDR2 as SMNVEV (reference sequence). The ends lost 6 bases at V and 9 bases at J; junction bases unmatched: 18. This CDR3 comprises 17 residues.

The chain uses TRBV7-6 and TRBJ1-4; D not certain. V gave up 1 base and J gave up 5 bases, with 11 bases separating them. Germline CDR1 and CDR2: SGHVS and FNYEAQ. This CDR3 spans 15 amino acids. The DNA of the CDR3 is TGTGCCAGCAGCTTAGTAGGACCGTTGAATGAAAAACTGTTTTTT. Translation: CASSLVGPLNEKLFF.

The V gene is TRBV5-1, the J gene TRBJ1-1, with TRBD1 matching 8 bases. This CDR3 spans 15 amino acids. The V and J ends lost 4 bases and 0 bases, in that order; junction bases with no gene match: 5. Germline V gives CDR1 SGHRS, CDR2 YFSETQ. The CDR3 DNA is TGCGCCAGCAGCATGGGGACAGGAATGAACACTGAAGCTTTCTTT. It encodes CASSMGTGMNTEAFF.

The CDR3 reads CASSQDYVNSRADTQYF. CDR3 sequence (DNA): TGCGCCAGCAGCCAAGATTATGTGAACTCGAGGGCAGATACGCAGTATTTT. The chain links TRBV4-3 to TRBJ2-3, with D possibly being TRBD2 (5 bases). CDR1 LGHNA and CDR2 YSLEER come from the germline V gene. CDR3 length equals 17 residues. The ends were cut back, 0 bases at V and 4 bases at J, with 17 bases in the middle.

The gene calls are TRBV11-3 and TRBJ2-1; D is ambiguous. The V end lost 5 bases, the J end lost 9 bases, and 14 bases lay between the germline ends. This CDR3 has 13 amino acids. CDR1 is SGHNT, CDR2 YENEEA, per germline. The CDR3 coding sequence is TGTGCCAGCAGCCCCGCGGCCGTGGGTGAGCAGTTCTTC. Translated, it gives CASSPAAVGEQFF.

The chain joins TRBV6-6 to TRBJ1-2, with D tentatively TRBD1 (5 bases). Trimming took off 0 bases at V and 8 bases at J, with 10 bases between the two ends. The CDR3 is 13 amino acids. Germline loops: CDR1 MNHNY, CDR2 SVGAGI (reference sequence). CDR3 sequence (DNA): TGTGCCAGCAGTTACTCAGGGGAGAGCGGCTACACCTTC. Protein: CASSYSGESGYTF.

V and J are TRBV2 and TRBJ1-2; D perhaps matches TRBD1 (5 bases). This CDR3 contains 13 residues. Between the trimmed V and J ends, which lost 5 bases and 5 bases, there was a span of 12 bases. Germline V gene sequence: CDR1 SNHLY, CDR2 FYNNEI. CDR3 in amino acids: CASSRGVGYGYTF. CDR3 DNA sequence: TGTGCCAGCAGTCGAGGGGTAGGGTATGGCTACACCTTC.

The chain links TRBV6-1 to TRBJ2-5; D gene uncertain. Germline CDR1 and CDR2: MNHNS and SASEGT. V dropped 5 bases and J dropped 5 bases, with 12 bases sitting between them. The CDR3 extends over 13 amino acids. CDR3 amino acids: CASSSRWAETQYF. The CDR3 DNA follows: TGTGCCAGCAGTTCCCGGTGGGCGGAGACCCAGTACTTC.

The J gene is TRBJ2-5, the V gene TRBV20-1; D is unclear. The germline V and J ends were trimmed by 4 bases and 1 base, with 4 bases remaining between them. This CDR3 is 11 amino acids long. Germline CDR1 reads DFQATT; CDR2 reads SNEGSKA (reference sequence). The CDR3 nucleotides are TGCAGTGCTAAGGCCCAAGAGACCCAGTACTTC. The encoded protein is CSAKAQETQYF.

The table lists this clone with a few counts. The rearrangement joins TRBV7-3 to TRBJ1-2, with TRBD1 matching over 8 bases. This CDR3 is built from 14 residues. V was clipped by 4 bases and J by 8 bases; unmatched bases: 9. Germline loops: CDR1 SGHTA, CDR2 FQGTGA. CDR3 sequence (DNA): TGTGCCAGCAGCTCAGGACAGGGTTCGTCGGGCTACACCTTC. Residues: CASSSGQGSSGYTF.

This clone was seen only a few times. The chain employs TRBV6-1 and TRBJ1-3; D is uncertain. CDR1 and CDR2 (germline): MNHNS, SASEGT. There are 12 residues in the CDR3. The germline V and J ends were trimmed by 8 bases and 1 base, with 6 bases remaining between them. The CDR3 loop is CASEGSGNTIYF. DNA for the CDR3: TGTGCCAGCGAGGGATCTGGAAACACCATATATTTT.

The chain is built from TRBV5-8 and TRBJ1-5; D might be TRBD1 (6 bases). This CDR3 has 16 residues. V gave up 0 bases and J gave up 5 bases, with 15 bases separating them. Germline assignment: CDR1 SGHTS and CDR2 YDEGEE. The CDR3 nucleotides read TGTGCCAGCAGCTTGGGCACGTACGGGGGGCATCAGCCCCAGCATTTT. Translating it yields CASSLGTYGGHQPQHF.

V usage is TRBV28 and J usage is TRBJ2-5; 7 positions match TRBD2. The CDR3 consists of 15 residues. CDR1 is MDHEN and CDR2 is SYDVKM in the germline V gene. V lost 1 base, J lost 2 bases, and 4 bases stayed unmatched. This chain's CDR3 is CASSLLSGGQETQYF. The CDR3 nucleotides read TGTGCCAGCAGTTTATTGTCCGGGGGGCAAGAGACCCAGTACTTC.

The V call is TRBV2, the J call TRBJ1-1; D is ambiguous. The CDR3 contains 13 residues. Germline CDR1 and CDR2: SNHLY and FYNNEI. V lost 4 bases, J lost 3 bases, and 9 bases lay in between. The CDR3 DNA is TGTGCCAGCAGTGCGTCGGGCTACACTGAAGCTTTCTTT. Amino acids: CASSASGYTEAFF.

The chain uses TRBV25-1 and TRBJ2-7; D is possibly TRBD1 or TRBD2 (5 bases each). Per germline, CDR1 MGHDK and CDR2 SYGVNS. V lost 8 bases and J 3 bases, leaving 8 bases between the germline ends. The CDR3 is 11 residues long. The DNA of the CDR3 is TGTGCCAGCGTGAGGGGCTACGAGCAGTACTTC. This sequence encodes CASVRGYEQYF.

The chain combines TRBV11-3 with TRBJ1-6, with a possible D match to TRBD1 (5 bases). CDR1 and CDR2 from the germline V gene are SGHNT and YENEEA. V was pared by 6 bases and J by 3 bases, with 9 bases between. The CDR3 is 14 residues long. CDR3 in amino acids: CASRADSYNSPLHF. As DNA, the CDR3 is TGTGCCAGCAGGGCAGACAGCTATAATTCACCCCTCCACTTT.

The gene calls are TRBV12-5 and TRBJ1-1, with D possibly matching TRBD1 (6 bases). V gave up 0 bases and J gave up 1 base, with 15 bases separating them. This CDR3 is 17 amino acids long. Germline V CDR1 and CDR2: LGHNT, FRNRAP. Here the CDR3 DNA reads TGTGCTAGTGGTTTGGTTCTGGGGGCGCCACCGAACACTGAAGCTTTCTTT. Its protein product is CASGLVLGAPPNTEAFF.

This rearrangement joins TRBV29-1 to TRBJ2-7; no reliable D call. V gave up 5 bases and J gave up 0 bases, with 5 bases separating them. Germline CDR1 is SQVTM and CDR2 is ANQGSEA. The CDR3 runs to 11 residues. CDR3 coding DNA: TGCAGCGTTCGACTCTCCTACGAGCAGTACTTC. It codes for CSVRLSYEQYF.

The CDR3 loop reads CASSPGHGGGEEQFF. DNA for the CDR3: TGCGCCAGCAGCCCAGGTCATGGGGGGGGAGAGGAGCAGTTCTTC. The chain has TRBV4-3 and TRBJ2-1, with 7 nucleotides matching TRBD2. The CDR3 consists of 15 residues. Trimming removed 4 bases from V and 10 bases from J; junction bases left unmatched: 13. From germline, CDR1 is LGHNA and CDR2 YSLEER.

The rearrangement uses TRBV4-1 and TRBJ2-7; TRBD1 agrees at 12 bases. Germline values: CDR1 MGHRA, CDR2 YSYEKL. This CDR3 is 15 amino acids long. V was clipped by 3 bases and J by 6 bases; unmatched bases: 6. CDR3 residues: CASSQPGQGAGEQYF. The CDR3 DNA follows: TGCGCCAGCAGCCAGCCGGGACAGGGGGCCGGCGAGCAGTACTTC.

The chain links TRBV30 to TRBJ2-2, with TRBD2 matching over 12 bases. J lost 7 bases, V lost 2 bases, and 11 bases had no gene match. From germline, CDR1 is GTSNPN and CDR2 SVGIG (reference sequence). CDR3 size: 17 residues. The CDR3 sequence is CAWSQPPLAGGDGELFF. The CDR3 DNA sequence: TGTGCCTGGAGTCAACCACCACTAGCGGGAGGTGACGGGGAGCTGTTTTTT.

The genes are TRBV7-8 and TRBJ1-2; 7 nucleotides align to TRBD1. CDR3 length equals 18 residues. Germline assignment: CDR1 SGHVS and CDR2 FQNEAQ. V shed 4 bases, J shed 8 bases, and the junction held 22 bases outside the gene matches. This chain's CDR3 is CASSSLAGPVAGGKGYTF. CDR3 nucleotide sequence: TGTGCCAGCAGCTCACTTGCGGGACCTGTGGCAGGGGGGAAGGGCTACACCTTC.